This is a list of T cell receptor beta chains from one sample in a study of T cell repertoires in cytomegalovirus infection. Which antigens these TCRs recognize remains unknown. TCRdb called the reads again in MiXCR, with one record for every CDR3 protein. The table has about 920,000 distinct CDR3 sequences, roughly a third seen once; the top ten hold roughly 13%. The sequenced sample was cultured CD8+ T cells from PBMCs, obtained from culture after CMV antigen stimulation. Source of these receptors: a human donor in good health (CMV status not recorded). Some clones in this sample may be carry-over from other donors' samples. Both conserved end residues are trimmed from each CDR3. The order of the fields is V gene, CDR3 length, J gene, CDR3 protein.

>TRBV20-1|14|TRBJ2-3
SARDRERPLLDTQY
>TRBV7-9|14|TRBJ2-1
ASSGYRGSSYNEQF
>TRBV27|13|TRBJ1-2
ASSLYTGADYGYT
>TRBV27|11|TRBJ2-2
ASSWQGNGELF
>TRBV7-6|15|TRBJ2-7
ASSPRSLAGGLYEQY
>TRBV18|15|TRBJ2-7
ASSPFPGQGSLDEQY
>TRBV7-9|12|TRBJ2-5
ASSAAGVQETQY
>TRBV7-9|15|TRBJ1-2
ASSITSGTVRFEGYT
>TRBV12-3/TRBV12-4|12|TRBJ2-1
ASGTGGLYNEQF
>TRBV11-2|13|TRBJ2-5
ASSIRLAGLETQY
>TRBV7-9|10|TRBJ1-1
ANSPGPIEAF
>TRBV19|18|TRBJ2-6
ASSIAPQKGWDSGANVLT
>TRBV7-9|12|TRBJ2-3
ASDQSSLADTQY
>TRBV6-5|14|TRBJ2-1
ASSYQTPGWSNEQF
>TRBV20-1|11|TRBJ2-1
SAREAGYNEQF
>TRBV12-3/TRBV12-4|10|TRBJ2-7
ASSLLNYEQY
>TRBV11-2|13|TRBJ2-7
ASSLGTGPANEQY
>TRBV5-4|11|TRBJ2-5
ASSLDMSGDQY
>TRBV27|13|TRBJ1-6
ASSLGELYNSPLH
>TRBV18|13|TRBJ2-5
ASSPDAGRRETQY
>TRBV12-3/TRBV12-4|13|TRBJ1-5
ASSSGLWSNQPQH
>TRBV7-6|13|TRBJ2-1
SSRTSGGAFNEQF
>TRBV7-4|9|TRBJ1-2
ATRPTYGYT
>TRBV5-5|13|TRBJ1-1
ASSFGHTGNTEAF
>TRBV2|12|TRBJ2-1
ASSEVGQGNEQF
>TRBV6-1|12|TRBJ1-4
ASSPGPAREKLF
>TRBV6-6|14|TRBJ1-5
ASSYVDGTYGEPQH
>TRBV7-2|13|TRBJ2-1
ASSLGDSGYNEQF
>TRBV28|12|TRBJ2-1
ASSVGGYYNEQF
>TRBV20-1|13|TRBJ1-2
SARDTGEFNYGYT
>TRBV10-3|10|TRBJ2-1
AMTDTNNEQF
>TRBV7-9|13|TRBJ1-1
ASSSSSDPNTEAF
>TRBV7-2|13|TRBJ2-3
ASSLIAGGRDTQY
>TRBV18|14|TRBJ2-1
ASSLRDRGSYNEQF
>TRBV6-1|13|TRBJ1-4
ASSSIYRLAEKLF